This T cell receptor beta chain comes out of a study of blood T cell repertoires in COVID-19. CDR1 is MNHEY, CDR2 SVGAGI, per germline. This CDR3 comprises 14 residues. With 6 bases removed from V and 5 bases from J, the gap between germline ends came to 13 bases. Profiled with immunoSEQ multiplex PCR; TCRdb holds only in-frame clones, not every one. The sample holds approximately 250,000 clones, nearly 90% seen once. This clone has only one observation. The clonotype originates from a woman aged 25 to 39 who had recovered from COVID-19. The chain employs TRBV6-5 and TRBJ1-4; no reliable D call. What was sequenced was PBMCs or T cells enriched from blood (not recorded which). In nucleotides, the CDR3 is TGTGCCAGCAGCCCCGTCGGGAGGAATGAAAAACTGTTTTTT. This gives the protein CASSPVGRNEKLFF.